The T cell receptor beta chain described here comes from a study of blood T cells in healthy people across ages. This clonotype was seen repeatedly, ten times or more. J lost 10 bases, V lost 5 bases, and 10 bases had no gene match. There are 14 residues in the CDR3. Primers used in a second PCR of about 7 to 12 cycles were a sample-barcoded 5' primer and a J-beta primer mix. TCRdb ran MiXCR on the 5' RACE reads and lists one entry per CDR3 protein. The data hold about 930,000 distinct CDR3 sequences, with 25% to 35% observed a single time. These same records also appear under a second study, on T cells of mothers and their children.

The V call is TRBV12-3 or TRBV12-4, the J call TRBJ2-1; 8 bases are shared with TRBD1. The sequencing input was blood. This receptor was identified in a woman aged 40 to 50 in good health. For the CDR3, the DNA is TGTGCCAGCAGTCCCCGGACAGGGACGGGCGAGCAGTTCTTC. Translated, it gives CASSPRTGTGEQFF.